This is a list of T cell receptor beta chains from one sample in a study of cytomegalovirus exposure and HLA in healthy donors. Using immunoSEQ multiplex PCR, the repertoire was profiled, and TCRdb retains in-frame clones only, with some absent. The sample has about 180,000 clones, over 60% seen once. What was sequenced was PBMCs. Receptors were obtained from a man between 18 and 29 years old in good health and CMV-seronegative. The CDR3 runs from the conserved cysteine through the conserved F or W. Each record gives: CDR3 protein, CDR3 DNA, D gene, V gene, clone size, J gene. D genes are given only for firm matches. The size of a clone is reported for some rows only, either as once, few or many, or as a class for expanded clones.

CDR3 protein: CASSIGQASNQPQHF; CDR3 DNA: TGTGCCAGTAGTATCGGACAGGCCTCGAATCAGCCCCAGCATTTT; D gene: TRBD1; V gene: TRBV19; clone size: -; J gene: TRBJ1-5
CDR3 protein: CASSSLDRASTDTQYF; CDR3 DNA: TGTGCCAGCAGTTCGCTGGACAGGGCAAGCACAGATACGCAGTATTTT; D gene: TRBD1; V gene: TRBV28; clone size: -; J gene: TRBJ2-3
CDR3 protein: CASSLYGRNTEAFF; CDR3 DNA: TGTGCCAGCAGTTTATATGGGAGGAACACTGAAGCTTTCTTT; D gene: -; V gene: TRBV27; clone size: -; J gene: TRBJ1-1
CDR3 protein: CASSKIGQGDTEAFF; CDR3 DNA: TGTGCCAGCAGCAAAATCGGACAGGGAGACACTGAAGCTTTCTTT; D gene: TRBD1; V gene: TRBV14; clone size: -; J gene: TRBJ1-1
CDR3 protein: CASSFGGLAGGQFF; CDR3 DNA: TGTGCCAGCAGTTTCGGTGGCCTAGCGGGAGGGCAGTTCTTC; D gene: TRBD2; V gene: TRBV28; clone size: -; J gene: TRBJ2-1
CDR3 protein: CASSPPGQGFNEQYF; CDR3 DNA: TGTGCCAGCAGCCCACCGGGACAGGGTTTCAACGAGCAGTACTTT; D gene: TRBD1; V gene: TRBV27; clone size: -; J gene: TRBJ2-7
CDR3 protein: CASSMATLVAEAFF; CDR3 DNA: TGTGCCAGTAGTATGGCGACACTCGTGGCTGAAGCTTTCTTT; D gene: -; V gene: TRBV19; clone size: -; J gene: TRBJ1-1
CDR3 protein: CASTRLGDQPQHF; CDR3 DNA: TGTGCCAGCACCCGCCTAGGGGATCAGCCCCAGCATTTT; D gene: -; V gene: TRBV5-8; clone size: -; J gene: TRBJ1-5
CDR3 protein: CASRRAGTGTETQYF; CDR3 DNA: TGTGCCAGCAGGAGAGCCGGGACAGGGACAGAGACCCAGTACTTC; D gene: TRBD1; V gene: TRBV6-1; clone size: -; J gene: TRBJ2-5
CDR3 protein: CASSLASSGSSYNSPLHF; CDR3 DNA: TGCGCCAGCAGCTTGGCGTCGTCGGGGAGCTCCTATAATTCACCCCTCCACTTT; D gene: -; V gene: TRBV5-1; clone size: -; J gene: TRBJ1-6
CDR3 protein: CASSEVAAMNTEAFF; CDR3 DNA: TGTGCCAGCAGTGAAGTCGCAGCGATGAACACTGAAGCTTTCTTT; D gene: -; V gene: TRBV2; clone size: -; J gene: TRBJ1-1
CDR3 protein: CASSQGGRDTQYF; CDR3 DNA: TGCGCCAGCAGCCAAGGGGGCAGGGATACGCAGTATTTT; D gene: -; V gene: TRBV4-1; clone size: -; J gene: TRBJ2-3
CDR3 protein: CTSSQERVAGGPHRIEEDEQFF; CDR3 DNA: TGCACCAGCAGCCAAGAACGAGTAGCGGGAGGGCCTCATCGAATTGAGGAGGATGAGCAGTTCTTC; D gene: -; V gene: TRBV1; clone size: -; J gene: TRBJ2-1
CDR3 protein: CASSLDGKNSPLHF; CDR3 DNA: TGTGCCAGCAGCTTAGACGGGAAAAATTCACCCCTCCACTTT; D gene: -; V gene: TRBV7-9; clone size: -; J gene: TRBJ1-6
CDR3 protein: CASSSSPSQGNNYGYTF; CDR3 DNA: TGTGCCAGCAGCTCGAGCCCATCGCAGGGGAATAACTATGGCTACACCTTC; D gene: -; V gene: TRBV13; clone size: -; J gene: TRBJ1-2
CDR3 protein: CASSQAQTHQNTEAFF; CDR3 DNA: TGCGCCAGCAGCCAAGCCCAAACTCACCAGAACACTGAAGCTTTCTTT; D gene: -; V gene: TRBV4-1; clone size: -; J gene: TRBJ1-1
CDR3 protein: CSSSLLAGGLVEQFF; CDR3 DNA: TGTTCCAGCAGCCTTTTAGCGGGGGGACTTGTTGAGCAGTTCTTC; D gene: TRBD2; V gene: TRBV7-9; clone size: few; J gene: TRBJ2-1
CDR3 protein: CASSYSRALLEEKLFF; CDR3 DNA: TGTGCCAGCAGTTACTCCCGTGCCCTTCTTGAGGAAAAACTGTTTTTT; D gene: -; V gene: TRBV6-5; clone size: -; J gene: TRBJ1-4
CDR3 protein: CASSYLARNTGELFF; CDR3 DNA: TGTGCCAGCAGCTACTTAGCGCGGAACACCGGGGAGCTGTTTTTT; D gene: -; V gene: TRBV27; clone size: -; J gene: TRBJ2-2
CDR3 protein: CASSQDSRGNQPQHF; CDR3 DNA: TGTGCCAGCAGCCAGGATTCCAGGGGGAATCAGCCCCAGCATTTT; D gene: TRBD1; V gene: TRBV7-9; clone size: -; J gene: TRBJ1-5
CDR3 protein: CASSRDYEQYF; CDR3 DNA: TGTGCCAGCTCACGAGACTACGAGCAGTACTTC; D gene: -; V gene: TRBV18; clone size: -; J gene: TRBJ2-7
CDR3 protein: CASSRGAGLALHF; CDR3 DNA: TGTGCCAGCAGCCGCGGGGCGGGGTTGGCCCTCCACTTT; D gene: -; V gene: TRBV27; clone size: -; J gene: TRBJ1-6
CDR3 protein: CASGLAGTGELFF; CDR3 DNA: TGTGCCAGCGGGCTAGCGGGGACCGGGGAGCTGTTTTTT; D gene: TRBD2; V gene: TRBV6-1; clone size: -; J gene: TRBJ2-2
CDR3 protein: CASSNSFTDTQYF; CDR3 DNA: TGTGCCAGCAGTAACAGCTTCACAGATACGCAGTATTTT; D gene: -; V gene: TRBV25-1; clone size: -; J gene: TRBJ2-3
CDR3 protein: CASSIDGPGGANEQFF; CDR3 DNA: TGTGCCAGTAGTATAGATGGGCCAGGGGGAGCGAATGAGCAGTTCTTC; D gene: TRBD1; V gene: TRBV19; clone size: -; J gene: TRBJ2-1
CDR3 protein: CASSSSRDRTYEQYF; CDR3 DNA: TGTGCCAGCAGTTCGTCCCGGGACAGGACCTACGAGCAGTACTTC; D gene: TRBD1; V gene: TRBV28; clone size: once; J gene: TRBJ2-7
CDR3 protein: CASSLVGRSSYNEQFF; CDR3 DNA: TGTGCCAGCTCCCTGGTGGGGCGGAGCTCCTACAATGAGCAGTTCTTC; D gene: -; V gene: TRBV5-4; clone size: -; J gene: TRBJ2-1
CDR3 protein: CASSLEGGSYEQYF; CDR3 DNA: TGTGCCAGCAGCTTGGAAGGCGGGAGCTACGAGCAGTACTTC; D gene: TRBD2; V gene: TRBV11-1; clone size: -; J gene: TRBJ2-7
CDR3 protein: CAWTTARHGYTF; CDR3 DNA: TGTGCCTGGACGACAGCAAGGCATGGCTACACCTTC; D gene: -; V gene: TRBV30; clone size: -; J gene: TRBJ1-2
CDR3 protein: CASSSGTGVSNQPQHF; CDR3 DNA: TGTGCCAGCAGTTCCGGGACAGGAGTGAGCAATCAGCCCCAGCATTTT; D gene: TRBD1; V gene: TRBV28; clone size: few; J gene: TRBJ1-5
CDR3 protein: CASSRTSGGSVTQYF; CDR3 DNA: TGTGCCAGCAGTCGGACTAGCGGGGGGTCTGTTACGCAGTATTTT; D gene: TRBD2; V gene: TRBV2; clone size: -; J gene: TRBJ2-3
CDR3 protein: CAWGRRDFKTQYF; CDR3 DNA: TGTGCCTGGGGCAGACGGGACTTTAAGACCCAGTACTTC; D gene: -; V gene: TRBV30; clone size: few; J gene: TRBJ2-5
CDR3 protein: CASSPAGGRGYGYTF; CDR3 DNA: TGTGCCAGCAGCCCAGCCGGGGGGCGAGGCTATGGCTACACCTTC; D gene: -; V gene: TRBV9; clone size: few; J gene: TRBJ1-2
CDR3 protein: CASSGRTSTDTQYF; CDR3 DNA: TGTGCCAGCTCCGGACGGACAAGCACAGATACGCAGTATTTT; D gene: -; V gene: TRBV18; clone size: -; J gene: TRBJ2-3
CDR3 protein: CASSPPWANTEAFF; CDR3 DNA: TGTGCCAGCTCACCACCTTGGGCGAACACTGAAGCTTTCTTT; D gene: -; V gene: TRBV18; clone size: few; J gene: TRBJ1-1
CDR3 protein: CASSGTRTSNTEAFF; CDR3 DNA: TGTGCCAGCAGCGGCACTAGGACCTCAAACACTGAAGCTTTCTTT; D gene: -; V gene: TRBV28; clone size: few; J gene: TRBJ1-1
CDR3 protein: CASSSTLRGTDTQYF; CDR3 DNA: TGTGCCAGCAGCTCCACTCTCAGAGGTACAGATACGCAGTATTTT; D gene: -; V gene: TRBV4-2; clone size: once; J gene: TRBJ2-3
CDR3 protein: CASSERPYEAFF; CDR3 DNA: TGTGCCAGCAGTGAGCGGCCTTATGAAGCTTTCTTT; D gene: -; V gene: TRBV6-5; clone size: -; J gene: TRBJ1-1
CDR3 protein: CASGLGTSGYEQYF; CDR3 DNA: TGTGCCAGCGGACTTGGGACTAGCGGATACGAGCAGTACTTC; D gene: TRBD2; V gene: TRBV7-2; clone size: -; J gene: TRBJ2-7
CDR3 protein: CASSIVSAGWNGYTF; CDR3 DNA: TGTGCCAGTAGTATAGTTTCCGCAGGGTGGAATGGCTACACCTTC; D gene: -; V gene: TRBV19; clone size: -; J gene: TRBJ1-2